Reported below is one T cell receptor beta chain. Germline CDR1 reads LGHDT; CDR2 reads YNNKEL (reference sequence). The CDR3 contains 14 residues. The V and J ends lost 1 base and 0 bases respectively, with 6 bases between them. This record belongs to a study of blood T cell repertoires in COVID-19. Whole-study context: Spain, Italy and the United States supplied samples that represented acute and convalescent COVID-19.

Profiled with immunoSEQ multiplex PCR; TCRdb holds only in-frame clones, not every one. This sample has 180,000 or so clones, with around four fifths found just once. The V gene is TRBV3-1 (or the pseudogene TRBV3-2), the J gene TRBJ1-1; D gene uncertain. The specimen sequenced was peripheral blood. This sequence was found in a woman at least 80 years old with active or convalescent COVID-19. This CDR3 reads CASSQVSVNTEAFF. CDR3 coding DNA: TGTGCCAGCAGCCAAGTGTCGGTGAACACTGAAGCTTTCTTT.